The TCR beta chain described here comes from a study of blood T cells in healthy people across ages. Study-level results: Roughly linear declines in TCR beta diversity per million T cells occurred with age.

Turning to this clonotype: What it binds is not known.

The authors ran a second PCR of 7 to 11 cycles using a sample-barcoded 5' primer and a J-beta primer mix. MiXCR, applied by TCRdb to the 5' RACE reads, yields one record per CDR3 protein. The sample lists over 600,000 distinct CDR3 sequences, approximately 40% occurring once. PBMCs, at least 7 million per sample, were isolated. Extraction yielded at least 6 micrograms of total RNA per sample. Germline-derived CDR1 and CDR2 are LGHNA and YNFKEQ. V lost 0 bases and J 4 bases, leaving 7 bases between the germline ends. The CDR3 has 14 residues. Sequencing was done on a sample of blood. The rearrangement links TRBV4-2 to TRBJ1-5; D is uncertain. The origin of this receptor is an elderly man in good health. The CDR3 sequence: CASSQESGNQPQHF. Here the CDR3 DNA reads TGTGCCAGCAGCCAAGAGTCCGGGAATCAGCCCCAGCATTTT.